Below are 27 T cell receptor beta chains sequenced from a single sample in a study of blood T cell repertoires in COVID-19. The method was immunoSEQ multiplex PCR; TCRdb's version includes in-frame clones alone and lacks a portion of them. The sample shows around 310,000 clones, 70% to 90% of them seen only once. Sequencing was performed on peripheral blood. The source of these receptors is a woman aged 45-65 years with active or convalescent COVID-19.

The chain employs TRBV28 and TRBJ2-1; weak D call: TRBD2 (5 bases). The CDR3 extends over 14 amino acids. The germline gives CDR1 MDHEN, CDR2 SYDVKM. Trimming pared 10 bases from V and 4 bases from J, leaving 17 bases between. The CDR3 spells CATLPVGDYNEQFF. In nucleotides, the CDR3 is TGTGCCACCCTACCCGTGGGAGATTACAATGAGCAGTTCTTC.

The rearrangement joins TRBV9 to TRBJ2-5; possible D gene TRBD1, 5 bases. Germline V gene sequence: CDR1 SGDLS, CDR2 YYNGEE. V dropped 3 bases and J dropped 0 bases, with 9 bases sitting between them. The CDR3 is 14 amino acids. CDR3 sequence: CASSEGPDQETQYF. The CDR3 coding sequence is TGTGCCAGCAGCGAGGGGCCAGACCAAGAGACCCAGTACTTC.

The J gene is TRBJ1-1, the V gene TRBV27, with a possible D match to TRBD1 (6 bases). CDR1 and CDR2 from the germline V gene are MNHEY and SMNVEV (reference sequence). This CDR3 region has 16 residues. The germline V and J ends were trimmed by 0 bases and 2 bases, with 13 bases remaining between them. The CDR3 region is CASSLSNRGGNTEAFF. The CDR3, as DNA: TGTGCCAGCAGTTTATCGAATAGGGGGGGAAACACTGAAGCTTTCTTT.

Here the CDR3 reads CASSPPVSPLHF. For the CDR3, the DNA is TGTGCCAGCAGCCCCCCGGTCTCACCCCTCCACTTT. This chain uses TRBV7-9 with TRBJ1-6, with D hard to call. The CDR3 consists of 12 residues. CDR1 and CDR2 (germline): SEHNR, FQNEAQ (reference sequence). Trimming stripped 5 bases from V and 10 bases from J, with 9 bases between.

The CDR3 spells CASSLDAGGFGSPLHF. The CDR3 bases are TGTGCCAGCAGCTTAGACGCGGGGGGTTTTGGATCACCCCTCCACTTT. This chain uses TRBV7-2 with TRBJ1-6, with D perhaps TRBD1 (5 bases). V lost 1 base to trimming and J lost 10 bases, with 17 bases between them. Germline CDR1 and CDR2: SGHTA and FQGNSA. The CDR3 contains 16 residues.

J is TRBJ1-1 and V is TRBV30; maybe TRBD1 (5 bases). V gave up 4 bases and J gave up 1 base, with 16 bases separating them. Looked up from germline, CDR1 is GTSNPN and CDR2 is SVGIG (reference sequence). The CDR3 has 15 residues. The CDR3 bases are TGTGCCTGGACCCCTGGTGCGACAGAGAACACTGAAGCTTTCTTT. Protein product: CAWTPGATENTEAFF.

This chain joins TRBV12-5 and TRBJ1-5, with a possible D match to TRBD1 (6 bases). This CDR3 contains 15 residues. The germline gives CDR1 LGHNT, CDR2 FRNRAP. V lost 1 base and J 4 bases, leaving 11 bases between the germline ends. The DNA for the CDR3 is TGTGCTAGTGGTTTGGCGAGACAGGATAATCAGCCCCAGCATTTT. Its protein product is CASGLARQDNQPQHF. The full variable domain, rest sourced from reference TRBV12-5 and TRBJ1-5, is DARVTQTPRHKVTEMGQEVTMRCQPILGHNTVFWYRQTMMQGLELLAYFRNRAPLDDSGMPKDRFSAEMPDATLATLKIQPSEPRDSAVYFCASGLARQDNQPQHFGDGTRLSIL.

The J gene is TRBJ2-3, the V gene TRBV28; 8 bases line up with TRBD2. Trimming at V came to 4 bases and at J to 8 bases, leaving 8 bases not matched to a gene. Germline CDR1 reads MDHEN; CDR2 reads SYDVKM. This CDR3 has 14 residues. CDR3 residues: CASSSRQLAATQYF. In DNA, the CDR3 is TGTGCCAGCAGTTCCCGTCAACTAGCGGCTACGCAGTATTTT.

The J gene is TRBJ2-1, the V gene TRBV15; no clear D. This CDR3 is 14 amino acids long. Germline V lookup: CDR1 LNHNV, CDR2 YYDKDF (reference sequence). V was pared by 0 bases and J by 9 bases, with 12 bases between. In DNA, the CDR3 is TGTGCCACCAGCAGAGATCGAGAGTTTGGTGAGCAGTTCTTC. It is translated as CATSRDREFGEQFF.

The sample holds one count of this clone. The chain recombines TRBV25-1 with TRBJ2-1, with TRBD1 matching 7 bases. The CDR3 consists of 15 residues. The germline V gene encodes CDR1 MGHDK and CDR2 SYGVNS. The ends lost 3 bases at V and 6 bases at J; junction bases unmatched: 8. The CDR3 reads CASSEGNRGRNEQFF. Written as DNA, the CDR3 is TGTGCCAGCAGTGAGGGGAACAGGGGCCGCAATGAGCAGTTCTTC.

The chain uses TRBV5-4 and TRBJ2-5, with TRBD2 matching 11 bases. Germline V gene data show CDR1 as SGHNT and CDR2 as YYREEE (reference sequence). The CDR3 runs 16 residues. Trimming took 5 bases from V and 2 from J; bases not matched to a gene: 8. DNA for the CDR3: TGTGCCAGCAGTGGGGGGACTAGCGGATTTCAAGAGACCCAGTACTTC. This encodes CASSGGTSGFQETQYF. Full variable domain (outside the CDR3, taken from reference TRBV5-4 and TRBJ2-5): ETGVTQSPTHLIKTRGQQVTLRCSSQSGHNTVSWYQQALGQGPQFIFQYYREEENGRGNFPPRFSGLQFPNYSSELNVNALELDDSALYLCASSGGTSGFQETQYFGPGTRLLVL.

This chain links TRBV7-2 with TRBJ2-6; the D gene is possibly TRBD1 (5 bases). There are 14 residues in the CDR3. The germline gives CDR1 SGHTA, CDR2 FQGNSA. Trimming cost V 5 bases and J 8 bases, with 13 bases left between them. CDR3 protein: CASSASAGTNVLTF. The CDR3 nucleotides read TGTGCCAGCAGCGCTTCAGCAGGGACCAACGTCCTGACTTTC.

The chain has TRBV10-3 and TRBJ1-1; TRBD1 aligns across 12 bases. Unmatched junction bases numbered 13, after V lost 6 bases and J lost 5 bases. CDR1 and CDR2 from the germline V gene are ENHRY and SYGVKD. The CDR3 is 17 amino acids. Here the CDR3 reads CAIRPHRDRGRETEAFF. The CDR3 nucleotides are TGTGCCATCAGACCGCACCGGGACAGGGGGCGTGAGACTGAAGCTTTCTTT.

The chain has TRBV4-3 and TRBJ2-1; the D gene is possibly TRBD1 (8 bases). The CDR3 totals 14 residues. CDR1 is LGHNA, CDR2 YSLEER, per germline. V lost 2 bases to trimming and J lost 16 bases, with 21 bases between them. CDR3 in amino acids: CASSQLTGGGAIFF. DNA for the CDR3: TGCGCCAGCAGCCAACTTACAGGGGGGGGAGCAATATTCTTC.

The CDR3 here is CSASERPEAFF. Written as DNA, the CDR3 is TGCAGTGCTAGCGAGCGTCCTGAAGCTTTCTTT. V usage is TRBV20-1 and J usage is TRBJ1-1; D is undetermined. This CDR3 region has 11 residues. The V gene lost 3 bases and the J gene lost 6 bases, with 8 bases spanning the gap. Germline V lookup: CDR1 DFQATT, CDR2 SNEGSKA (reference sequence).

The chain joins TRBV28 to TRBJ2-4, with TRBD2 matching over 15 bases. Per the germline V gene, CDR1 is MDHEN and CDR2 is SYDVKM. The CDR3 contains 20 residues. V was pared by 4 bases and J by 1 base, with 11 bases of the junction left unmatched. The CDR3 DNA reads TGTGCCAGCAGTTCCTTGTATGGACTAGCGGGAGGGCCCGCCAAAAACATTCAGTACTTC. This codes for CASSSLYGLAGGPAKNIQYF.

The rearrangement links TRBV5-4 to TRBJ2-7, with 10 bases that match TRBD1. Germline lookup yields CDR1 SGHNT and CDR2 YYREEE (reference sequence). This CDR3 region has 13 residues. Trimming took 5 bases from V and 6 from J; bases not matched to a gene: 5. The DNA of the CDR3 is TGTGCCAGCAGTCCAGACAGGGGGCGCGAGCAGTACTTC. This encodes CASSPDRGREQYF. The full variable domain, in which reference TRBV5-4 and TRBJ2-7 provide the parts outside the CDR3, is ETGVTQSPTHLIKTRGQQVTLRCSSQSGHNTVSWYQQALGQGPQFIFQYYREEENGRGNFPPRFSGLQFPNYSSELNVNALELDDSALYLCASSPDRGREQYFGPGTRLTVT.

The chain employs TRBV9 and TRBJ1-2; D possibly corresponds to TRBD1 (6 bases). V lost 3 bases to trimming and J lost 3 bases, with 6 bases between them. Germline V lookup: CDR1 SGDLS, CDR2 YYNGEE. The CDR3 covers 12 residues. The CDR3 region has the DNA TGTGCCAGCAGCGGGGGGCACTATGGCTACACCTTC. Translated, it gives CASSGGHYGYTF.

This chain's CDR3 is CASSLQQSDSPLHF. The CDR3 region has the DNA TGTGCCAGCAGCTTACAACAGTCGGATTCACCCCTCCACTTT. The gene calls are TRBV7-9 and TRBJ1-6; D call uncertain. V shed 2 bases and J shed 8 bases, with 10 bases lying between them. This CDR3 is built from 14 residues. The germline gives CDR1 SEHNR, CDR2 FQNEAQ (reference sequence).

The chain recombines TRBV5-4 with TRBJ2-1; TRBD2 matches at 13 bases. The V segment lost 3 bases and the J segment 5 bases; nucleotides outside the gene matches: 2. CDR1 and CDR2 from the germline V gene are SGHNT and YYREEE (reference sequence). The CDR3 length is 15 residues. CDR3 region: CASSSGLAGNNEQFF. The CDR3 DNA follows: TGTGCCAGCAGCTCGGGACTAGCGGGAAACAATGAGCAGTTCTTC.

This chain links TRBV30 with TRBJ2-2; 8 bases match TRBD1. Germline V gene lookup returns CDR1 GTSNPN and CDR2 SVGIG (reference sequence). The V gene end was trimmed by 0 bases and the J gene end by 1 base; junction bases not matched to a gene: 4. This CDR3 has 16 amino acids. CDR3 coding DNA: TGTGCCTGGAGTGTACATGGACAGGGGAACACCGGGGAGCTGTTTTTT. Its protein is CAWSVHGQGNTGELFF.

The sample holds one count of this clone. The chain recombines TRBV9 with TRBJ2-1; TRBD2 is a possible D gene (6 bases). The CDR3 has 13 amino acids. V gave up 2 bases and J gave up 10 bases, with 13 bases separating them. Germline V gene data show CDR1 as SGDLS and CDR2 as YYNGEE. In DNA form, the CDR3 reads TGTGCCAGCAGCGTGGGGGTGGCGGGAGAGCAGTTCTTC. Translation: CASSVGVAGEQFF.

This rearrangement joins TRBV3-1 (or the pseudogene TRBV3-2) to TRBJ1-1, with D perhaps matching TRBD1 (5 bases). The V gene's germline CDR1 is LGHDT and CDR2 YNNKEL (reference sequence). The CDR3 is made up of 16 amino acids. V was clipped by 4 bases and J by 2 bases, with 17 bases between them. The CDR3 DNA reads TGTGCCAGCAGCCTTTTGGCGGGGGTAGGCAACACTGAAGCTTTCTTT. The encoded protein is CASSLLAGVGNTEAFF.

This chain links TRBV5-8 with TRBJ1-1, with 10 bases that match TRBD1. The V gene's germline CDR1 is SGHTS and CDR2 YDEGEE. This CDR3 is 17 amino acids long. The V and J ends lost 0 bases and 1 base, in that order; junction bases with no gene match: 6. The CDR3 is CASSLAGQGIPNTEAFF. In DNA form, the CDR3 reads TGTGCCAGCAGCTTGGCGGGACAGGGGATCCCGAACACTGAAGCTTTCTTT. Based on the CDR3 plus reference TRBV5-8 and TRBJ1-1, the full variable domain is EAGVTQSPTHLIKTRGQQATLRCSPISGHTSVYWYQQALGLGLQFLLWYDEGEERNRGNFPPRFSGRQFPNYSSELNVNALELEDSALYLCASSLAGQGIPNTEAFFGQGTRLTVV.

A note on this clone: The identical CDR3 is also encoded by other nucleotide sequences in the sample. This sequence joins TRBV3-1 (or the pseudogene TRBV3-2) and TRBJ2-3, with 10 bases fitting TRBD2. Germline CDR1 reads LGHDT; CDR2 reads YNNKEL (reference sequence). CDR3 size: 22 residues. V lost 1 base to trimming and J lost 0 bases; unmatched junction nucleotides: 19. The CDR3 sequence: CASSQGLHPSGGWGGSTDTQYF. DNA for the CDR3: TGTGCCAGCAGCCAAGGTCTTCATCCTAGCGGGGGTTGGGGGGGCAGCACAGATACGCAGTATTTT.

The rearrangement joins TRBV30 to TRBJ2-6; D remains unclear. Germline lookup yields CDR1 GTSNPN and CDR2 SVGIG (reference sequence). There are 15 residues in the CDR3. V lost 3 bases to trimming and J lost 0 bases, with 9 bases between them. CDR3 in amino acids: CAWSFDFSGANVLTF. CDR3 sequence (DNA): TGTGCCTGGAGCTTTGACTTCTCTGGGGCCAACGTCCTGACTTTC.

The chain has TRBV15 and TRBJ2-7, with D possibly TRBD1 on 5 matching bases. Germline CDR1 reads LNHNV; CDR2 reads YYDKDF (reference sequence). V lost 5 bases, J lost 5 bases, and 19 bases lay in between. The length of the CDR3 is 15 residues. CDR3 in amino acids: CATSPPGPRVNEQYF. The CDR3, as DNA: TGTGCCACCAGCCCTCCAGGTCCCAGGGTGAACGAGCAGTACTTC.